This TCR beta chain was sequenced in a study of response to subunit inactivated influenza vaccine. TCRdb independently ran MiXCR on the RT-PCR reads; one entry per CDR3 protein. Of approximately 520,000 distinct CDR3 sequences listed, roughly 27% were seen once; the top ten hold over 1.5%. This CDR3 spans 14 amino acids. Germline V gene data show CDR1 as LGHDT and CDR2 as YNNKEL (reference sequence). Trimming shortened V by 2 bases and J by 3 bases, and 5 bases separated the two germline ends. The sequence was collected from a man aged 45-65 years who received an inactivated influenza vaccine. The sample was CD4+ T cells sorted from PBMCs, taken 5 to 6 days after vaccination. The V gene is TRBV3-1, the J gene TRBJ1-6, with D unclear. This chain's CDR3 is CASSQKGYNSPLHF. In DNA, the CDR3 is TGTGCCAGCAGCCAAAAGGGCTATAATTCACCCCTCCACTTT.